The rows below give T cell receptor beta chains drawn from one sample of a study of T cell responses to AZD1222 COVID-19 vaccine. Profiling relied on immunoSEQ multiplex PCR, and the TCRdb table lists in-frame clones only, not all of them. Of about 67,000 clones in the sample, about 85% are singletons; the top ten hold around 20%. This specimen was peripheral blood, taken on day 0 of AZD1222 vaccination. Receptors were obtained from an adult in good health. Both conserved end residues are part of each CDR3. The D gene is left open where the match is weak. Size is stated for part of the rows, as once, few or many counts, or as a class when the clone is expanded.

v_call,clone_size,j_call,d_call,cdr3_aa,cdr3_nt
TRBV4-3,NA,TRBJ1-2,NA,CASSQEVASRYGYTF,TGCGCCAGCAGCCAAGAAGTCGCCTCAAGGTATGGCTACACCTTC
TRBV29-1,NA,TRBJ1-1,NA,CSVGSAKLAFF,TGCAGCGTTGGGTCGGCGAAGCTAGCTTTCTTT
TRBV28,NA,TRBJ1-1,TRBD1,CASSVTGGTEAFF,TGTGCCAGCAGTGTGACAGGGGGCACTGAAGCTTTCTTT
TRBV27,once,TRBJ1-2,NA,CASSPDRLANYGYTF,TGTGCCAGCAGCCCAGACAGGCTTGCTAACTATGGCTACACCTTC
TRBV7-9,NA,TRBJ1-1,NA,CASTSQVPGTEAFF,TGTGCCAGCACCTCCCAGGTTCCGGGCACTGAAGCTTTCTTT
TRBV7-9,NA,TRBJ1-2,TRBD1,CASSPTGEYGYTF,TGTGCCAGCAGCCCGACAGGGGAGTATGGCTACACCTTC
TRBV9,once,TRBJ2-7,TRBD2,CASSGSTSGSAEQYF,TGTGCCAGCAGCGGATCGACTAGCGGGAGTGCCGAGCAGTACTTC
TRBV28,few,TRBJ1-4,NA,CASSLIPAYREKLFF,TGTGCCAGCAGTTTAATTCCAGCCTACAGGGAAAAACTGTTTTTT
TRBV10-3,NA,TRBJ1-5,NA,CAISENAGNQPQHF,TGTGCCATCAGTGAGAATGCAGGCAATCAGCCCCAGCATTTT
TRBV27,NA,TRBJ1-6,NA,CASSQYSSPLHF,TGTGCCAGCAGTCAGTATAGCTCACCCCTCCACTTT
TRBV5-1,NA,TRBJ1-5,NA,CASSIGGQSNQPQHF,TGCGCCAGCAGCATTGGGGGACAAAGCAATCAGCCCCAGCATTTT
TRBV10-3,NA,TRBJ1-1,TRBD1,CAISSQGANTEAFF,TGTGCCATCAGTTCACAGGGGGCGAACACTGAAGCTTTCTTT
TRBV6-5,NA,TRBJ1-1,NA,CASSYSGGTEAFF,TGTGCCAGCAGTTACTCAGGAGGAACTGAAGCTTTCTTT
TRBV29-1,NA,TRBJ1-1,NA,CSVGRWGEAFF,TGCAGCGTTGGACGTTGGGGCGAAGCTTTCTTT
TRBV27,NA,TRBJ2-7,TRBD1,CASGGQGLEEQYF,TGTGCCAGCGGGGGACAGGGGCTTGAAGAGCAGTACTTC
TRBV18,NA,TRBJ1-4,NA,CASSPGSFNEKLFF,TGTGCCAGCTCACCCGGCAGCTTCAATGAAAAACTGTTTTTT
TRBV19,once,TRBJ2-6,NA,CASGVDRGSGANVLTF,TGTGCCAGTGGGGTGGACCGAGGCTCTGGGGCCAACGTCCTGACTTTC
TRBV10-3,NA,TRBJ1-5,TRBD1,CAISGGDRGSAQHF,TGTGCCATCAGTGGGGGAGACAGGGGAAGTGCCCAGCATTTT
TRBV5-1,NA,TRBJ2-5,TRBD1,CASSDHGTGGQETQYF,TGCGCCAGCAGCGACCATGGGACAGGGGGCCAAGAGACCCAGTACTTC
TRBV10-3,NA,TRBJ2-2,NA,CAISEGTTTGELFF,TGTGCCATCAGTGAAGGGACAACCACCGGGGAGCTGTTTTTT
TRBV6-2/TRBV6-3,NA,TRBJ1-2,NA,CASSTPGTDYGYTF,TGTGCCAGCAGTACCCCCGGGACGGACTATGGCTACACCTTC
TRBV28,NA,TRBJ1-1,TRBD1,CASTFERTGNTEAFF,TGTGCCAGCACTTTCGAGCGGACAGGGAACACTGAAGCTTTCTTT
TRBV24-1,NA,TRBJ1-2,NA,CATSGQGMRGYTF,TGTGCCACCAGTGGCCAGGGGATGAGGGGCTACACCTTC
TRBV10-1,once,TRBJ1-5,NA,CASSDVEGHQPQHF,TGCGCCAGCAGTGATGTAGAGGGTCATCAGCCCCAGCATTTT
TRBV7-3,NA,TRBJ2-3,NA,CASSPQGRGAVDTQYF,TGTGCCAGCAGCCCACAGGGACGGGGGGCGGTAGATACGCAGTATTTT
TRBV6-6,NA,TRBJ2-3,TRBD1,CASSLQGADTDTQYF,TGTGCCAGCAGTTTACAGGGGGCAGACACAGATACGCAGTATTTT
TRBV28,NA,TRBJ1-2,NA,CASIQGGARAYGYTF,TGTGCCAGCATCCAAGGGGGGGCGCGCGCCTATGGCTACACCTTC
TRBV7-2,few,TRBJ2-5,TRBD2,CASSLDRGLAKTQYF,TGTGCCAGCAGCTTAGATCGCGGACTAGCAAAGACCCAGTACTTC
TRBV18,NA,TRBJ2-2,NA,CASSPLGAAKSLGNTGELFF,TGTGCCAGCTCACCACTTGGGGCGGCCAAAAGCTTAGGAAACACCGGGGAGCTGTTTTTT
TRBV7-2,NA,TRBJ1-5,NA,CASSLGGGGTQPQHF,TGTGCCAGCAGCTTAGGAGGGGGAGGGACTCAGCCCCAGCATTTT
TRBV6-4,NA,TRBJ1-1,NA,CASSDFRGSEAFF,TGTGCCAGCAGTGACTTCAGGGGCTCTGAAGCTTTCTTT
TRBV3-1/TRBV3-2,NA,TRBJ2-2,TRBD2,CASSQDRLAGLAGELFF,TGTGCCAGCAGCCAAGATAGGCTAGCGGGGCTCGCCGGGGAGCTGTTTTTT
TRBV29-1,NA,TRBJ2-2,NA,CSVQERSPTGELFF,TGCAGCGTTCAGGAGCGGTCCCCCACCGGGGAGCTGTTTTTT
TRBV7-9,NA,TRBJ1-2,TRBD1,CASSSTGGLDGYTF,TGTGCCAGCAGCTCGACAGGGGGCCTGGATGGCTACACCTTC
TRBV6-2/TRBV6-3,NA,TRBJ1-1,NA,CASSYSIREAFF,TGTGCCAGCAGTTACTCGATCCGTGAAGCTTTCTTT
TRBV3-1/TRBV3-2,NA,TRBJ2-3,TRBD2,CASSPGLAGDTQYF,TGTGCCAGCAGCCCCGGACTAGCGGGAGATACGCAGTATTTT
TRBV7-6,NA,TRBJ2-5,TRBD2,CASSQAGGSQETQYF,TGTGCCAGCAGCCAAGCGGGAGGGTCCCAAGAGACCCAGTACTTC
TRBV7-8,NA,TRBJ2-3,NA,CASSPLADTQYF,TGTGCCAGCAGCCCCCTCGCGGATACGCAGTATTTT
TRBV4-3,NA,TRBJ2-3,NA,CASSQDWSVTDTQYF,TGCGCCAGCAGCCAAGATTGGTCAGTCACAGATACGCAGTATTTT
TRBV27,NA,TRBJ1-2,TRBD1,CASSPTGQGYTF,TGTGCCAGCAGCCCGACAGGGCAGGGCTACACCTTC
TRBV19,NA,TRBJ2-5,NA,CASSIGGGPGETQYF,TGTGCCAGTAGTATAGGGGGAGGCCCGGGTGAGACCCAGTACTTC
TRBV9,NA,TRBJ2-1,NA,CASSVSLLSSYNEQFF,TGTGCCAGCAGCGTAAGTCTACTGAGCTCCTACAATGAGCAGTTCTTC
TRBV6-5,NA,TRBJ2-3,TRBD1,CASRGTDSTDTQYF,TGTGCCAGCAGAGGGACAGATAGCACAGATACGCAGTATTTT
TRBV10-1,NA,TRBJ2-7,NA,CASSESRNLGEQYF,TGCGCCAGCAGTGAGTCCAGGAACCTGGGGGAGCAGTACTTC
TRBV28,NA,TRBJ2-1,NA,CASSEGLQGIDEQFF,TGTGCCAGCAGTGAGGGATTGCAGGGTATAGATGAGCAGTTCTTC
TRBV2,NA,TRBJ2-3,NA,CASSLKSTDPRDTQYF,TGTGCCAGCTCGTTAAAGTCTACCGACCCCCGAGATACGCAGTATTTT
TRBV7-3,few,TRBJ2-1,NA,CASSFGVRGGKVHNEQFF,TGTGCCAGCAGCTTTGGTGTTCGTGGAGGGAAGGTCCACAATGAGCAGTTCTTC
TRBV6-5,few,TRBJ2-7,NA,CASSLDGSSYEQYF,TGTGCCAGCAGTTTGGATGGTAGCTCCTACGAGCAGTACTTC
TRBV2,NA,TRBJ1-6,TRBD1,CASQDRDNSPLHF,TGTGCCAGCCAGGACAGGGATAATTCACCCCTCCACTTT
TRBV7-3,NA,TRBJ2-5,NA,CASRPTGGKTQETQYF,TGTGCCAGCAGACCCACGGGGGGCAAGACCCAAGAGACCCAGTACTTC
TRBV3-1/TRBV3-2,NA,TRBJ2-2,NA,CASSQGGLNTGELFF,TGTGCCAGCAGCCAAGGAGGCTTGAACACCGGGGAGCTGTTTTTT
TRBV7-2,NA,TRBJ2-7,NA,CASSIRLSGGYEQYF,TGTGCCAGCAGCATCCGACTAAGCGGAGGTTACGAGCAGTACTTC